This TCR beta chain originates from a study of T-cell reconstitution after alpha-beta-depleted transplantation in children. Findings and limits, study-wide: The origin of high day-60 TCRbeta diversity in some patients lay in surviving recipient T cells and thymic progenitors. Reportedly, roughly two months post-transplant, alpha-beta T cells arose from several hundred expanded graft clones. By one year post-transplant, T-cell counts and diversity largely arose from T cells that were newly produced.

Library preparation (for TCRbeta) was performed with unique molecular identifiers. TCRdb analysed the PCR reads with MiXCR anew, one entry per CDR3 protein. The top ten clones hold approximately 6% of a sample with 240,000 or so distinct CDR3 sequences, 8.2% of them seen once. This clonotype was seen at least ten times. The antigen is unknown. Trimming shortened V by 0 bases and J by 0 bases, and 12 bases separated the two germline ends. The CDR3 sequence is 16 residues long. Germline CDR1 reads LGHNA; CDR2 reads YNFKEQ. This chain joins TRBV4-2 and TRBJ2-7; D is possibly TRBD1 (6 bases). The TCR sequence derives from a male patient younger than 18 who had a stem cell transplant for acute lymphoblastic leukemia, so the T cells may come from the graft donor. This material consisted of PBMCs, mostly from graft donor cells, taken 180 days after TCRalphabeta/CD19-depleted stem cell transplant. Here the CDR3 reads CASSQDSGTSSYEQYF. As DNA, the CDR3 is TGTGCCAGCAGCCAAGATTCAGGGACAAGCTCCTACGAGCAGTACTTC.